The 2 T cell receptor beta chains below were found in one sample sequenced in a study of T cell responses to AZD1222 COVID-19 vaccine. Clones were read by immunoSEQ multiplex PCR, and TCRdb kept only the in-frame ones, dropping some. The data contain around 200,000 clones, around 88% of them singletons. Sequences were derived from peripheral blood, sampled on day 0 of AZD1222 vaccination. These TCRs come from an adult in good health.

V gene TRBV6-6 combines with J gene TRBJ1-2; 7 bases are shared with TRBD1. Unmatched junction bases numbered 7, after V lost 2 bases and J lost 7 bases. The CDR3 runs 14 residues. Germline V gene data show CDR1 as MNHNY and CDR2 as SVGAGI (reference sequence). The CDR3 reads CASSYEQGRSGYTF. CDR3 nucleotides: TGTGCCAGCAGTTACGAACAGGGGAGGAGTGGCTACACCTTC.

The chain employs TRBV5-4 and TRBJ1-1; no clear D gene. The germline CDR1 and CDR2 sequences are SGHNT and YYREEE (reference sequence). Trimming left V 0 bases short and J 0 bases short, with 15 bases between. The CDR3 contains 17 residues. The CDR3: CASSLERWAPMNTEAFF. Written as DNA, the CDR3 is TGTGCCAGCAGCTTGGAAAGGTGGGCACCCATGAACACTGAAGCTTTCTTT.